The present entry profiles one T cell receptor (beta chain) with its context. Its antigen is unidentified. Trimming removed 0 bases from V and 2 bases from J; junction bases left unmatched: 4. Germline-derived CDR1 and CDR2 are MNHEY and SVGEGT. CDR3 length: 16 residues. The data stem from a study of T cell responses to AZD1222 COVID-19 vaccine. General study results and limits: Among AZD1222 vaccinees, only six were seropositive at baseline. No day 14 peak samples; only post-peak repertoires were characterized. Two doses of AZD1222 preceded a rise in Spike-specific TCR breadth and depth.

Here immunoSEQ multiplex PCR was the method, and the copy in TCRdb shows in-frame clones only, minus some. The sample shows some 160,000 clones, about nine tenths of them seen only once. The rearrangement joins TRBV6-2 or TRBV6-3 to TRBJ2-5; 9 nucleotides match TRBD1. This TCR was recovered from an adult in good health. The sample was peripheral blood, taken on day 0 of AZD1222 vaccination. CDR3 nucleotide sequence: TGTGCCAGCAGTTACTCCGGGACAGGGACTCAAGAGACCCAGTACTTC. Translation gives CASSYSGTGTQETQYF.